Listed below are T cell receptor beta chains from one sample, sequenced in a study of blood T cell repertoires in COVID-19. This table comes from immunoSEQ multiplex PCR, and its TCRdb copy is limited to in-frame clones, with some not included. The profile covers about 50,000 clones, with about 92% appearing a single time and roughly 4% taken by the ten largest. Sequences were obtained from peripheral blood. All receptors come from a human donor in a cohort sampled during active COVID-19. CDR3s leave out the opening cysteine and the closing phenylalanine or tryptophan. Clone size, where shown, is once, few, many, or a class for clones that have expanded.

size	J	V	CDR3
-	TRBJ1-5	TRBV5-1	ASSPETGRQPQH
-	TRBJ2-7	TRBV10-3	AIKGPAGEGYEQY
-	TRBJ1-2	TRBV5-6	ASSRELRDYGYT
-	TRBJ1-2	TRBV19	ASSTTGTASGYT
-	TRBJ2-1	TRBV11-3	ASRLGLFYSGREPNEQF
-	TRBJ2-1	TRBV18	ASSPLAASYNEQF
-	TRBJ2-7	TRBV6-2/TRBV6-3	ASTPGHFYEQY
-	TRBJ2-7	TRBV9	ASSVGRDIGGEQY
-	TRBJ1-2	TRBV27	ASSWHRDYGYT
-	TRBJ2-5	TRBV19	ASSGQAWETQY
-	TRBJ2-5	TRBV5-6	ASSSGEETQY
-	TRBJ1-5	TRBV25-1	ASSEGSGVNQPQH
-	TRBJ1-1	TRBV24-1	ATEQGQRAF
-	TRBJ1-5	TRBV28	ASSSPGIAHQPQH
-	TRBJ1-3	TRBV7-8	ASSAYRVGNTIY
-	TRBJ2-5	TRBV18	ASSPPNKQETQY
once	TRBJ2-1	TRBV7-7	ASSLDRGDEQF
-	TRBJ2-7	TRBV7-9	ASSLLAEAIHEQY
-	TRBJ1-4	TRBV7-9	ASSPGSGPNEKLF
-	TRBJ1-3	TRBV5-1	ASSLADSNSGNTIY
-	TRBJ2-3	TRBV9	ASSVEGQGIAADTQY
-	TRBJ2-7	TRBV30	AWSLEYEQY
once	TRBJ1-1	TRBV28	ASSLIGRGTEAF
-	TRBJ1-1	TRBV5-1	ASSWGQRNTEAF
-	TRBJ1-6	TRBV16	ASSLQGANYNSPLH
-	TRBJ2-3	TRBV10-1	ASSELGLADLGLQY
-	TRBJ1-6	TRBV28	ASSLRTGGINNSPLH
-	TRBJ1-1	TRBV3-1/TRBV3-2	ASGESGTEAF
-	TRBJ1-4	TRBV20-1	SASRAEKLF
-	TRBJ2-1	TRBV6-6	ASSRGTSGRTLNEQF
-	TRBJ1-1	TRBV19	ASSILKGAEAF
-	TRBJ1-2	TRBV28	ASSIQGYGYT
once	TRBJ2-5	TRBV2	ASSGDRSGETQY